The source of this T cell receptor (beta chain) is a study of T cells after posttransplantation cyclophosphamide. Study observations and caveats: Blood and skin or GI T cell repertoires showed limited TRB overlap.

The assay was immunoSEQ multiplex PCR, and TCRdb's table has in-frame clones only and misses some. The table records about 22,000 clones, about 90% of them present only once. A remark on this clone: Its antigen is unidentified.

Trimming took 4 bases from V and 4 from J, leaving 16 bases between them. The CDR3 runs to 15 residues. The germline gives CDR1 MGHDK, CDR2 SYGVNS. Sampled 1 year posttransplant, controls received myeloablative marrow transplants, methotrexate and a calcineurin inhibitor. The chain uses TRBV25-1 and TRBJ2-5, with D tentatively TRBD2 (6 bases). The sample consisted of PBMCs, taken after an allogeneic stem cell transplant with a calcineurin inhibitor and methotrexate. The receptor's source is a female patient aged 50-65 years who received an allogeneic stem cell transplant from an unrelated donor, was CMV-positive, and had chronic GVHD only. These T cells may partly come from the graft donor. DNA of the CDR3: TGTGCCAGCAGTGCCTCGACTAGTCAATCAGAGACCCAGTACTTC. Translating gives CASSASTSQSETQYF. The full variable domain, its missing parts supplied by reference TRBV25-1 and TRBJ2-5, is EADIYQTPRYLVIGTGKKITLECSQTMGHDKMYWYQQDPGMELHLIHYSYGVNSTEKGDLSSESTVSRIRTEHFPLTLESARPSHTSQYLCASSASTSQSETQYFGPGTRLLVL.